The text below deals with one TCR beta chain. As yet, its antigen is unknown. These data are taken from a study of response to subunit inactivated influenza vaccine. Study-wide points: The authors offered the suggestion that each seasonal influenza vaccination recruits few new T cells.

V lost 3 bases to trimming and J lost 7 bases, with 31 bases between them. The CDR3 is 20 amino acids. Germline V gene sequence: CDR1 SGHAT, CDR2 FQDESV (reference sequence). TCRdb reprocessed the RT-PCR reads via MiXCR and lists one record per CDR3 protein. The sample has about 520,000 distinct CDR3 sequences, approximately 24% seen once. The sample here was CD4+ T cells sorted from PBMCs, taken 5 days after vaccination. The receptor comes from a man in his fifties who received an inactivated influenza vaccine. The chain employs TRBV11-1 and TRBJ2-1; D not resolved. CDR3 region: CASSFLNRSFGYLLGNEQFF. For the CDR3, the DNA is TGTGCCAGCAGCTTTCTCAACCGTTCGTTTGGGTATCTTTTAGGGAATGAGCAGTTCTTC.